This T cell receptor (beta chain) was recorded in a study of T cell responses to AZD1222 COVID-19 vaccine. About the research overall: Analysis merged second doses at about 4 or about 12 weeks.

Measured with immunoSEQ multiplex PCR; TCRdb has only the in-frame clones, and not every one. Altogether 150,000 to 200,000 clones are present, approximately 94% being singletons, with the ten largest covering approximately 0.64%. The CDR3 length is 14 residues. V dropped 4 bases and J dropped 7; count of bases not matched to a gene: 10. The germline gives CDR1 SGHNT, CDR2 YYREEE (reference sequence). The starting material was peripheral blood, obtained on day 0 of AZD1222 vaccination. The receptor comes from an adult in good health. V usage is TRBV5-4 and J usage is TRBJ2-7; 8 nucleotides line up with TRBD2. The CDR3 region has the DNA TGTGCCAGCAGCCCGGGAGGGTCCCCATGGGAGCAGTACTTC. It yields the protein CASSPGGSPWEQYF.